The rows below give T cell receptor beta chains drawn from one sample of a study of blood T cell repertoires in COVID-19. Using immunoSEQ multiplex PCR, the repertoire was profiled, and TCRdb retains in-frame clones only, with some absent. The sample lists around 290,000 clones, roughly 92% occurring once. The specimen sequenced was peripheral blood. These receptors were taken from a woman in her twenties or thirties with COVID-19, enrolled during active disease. Both conserved end residues are part of each CDR3. D genes are given only for firm matches. Rows give clone size only sometimes, using once, few, many, or a class for an expanded clone.

clone size | D gene | J gene | V gene | CDR3 protein | CDR3 DNA
. | TRBD1 | TRBJ1-2 | TRBV27 | CASGDRVGYTF | TGTGCCAGCGGGGACAGGGTTGGCTACACCTTC
many | TRBD2 | TRBJ2-1 | TRBV4-2 | CASSPRGLAGELGNEQFF | TGTGCCAGCAGCCCCCGGGGACTAGCGGGAGAGTTAGGCAATGAGCAGTTCTTC
. | . | TRBJ2-2 | TRBV19 | CASSLIQSPNTGELFF | TGTGCCAGCTCACTAATACAAAGTCCGAACACCGGGGAGCTGTTTTTT
. | TRBD1 | TRBJ2-7 | TRBV5-4 | CASSGDSHEQYF | TGTGCCAGCAGCGGGGACAGCCACGAGCAGTACTTC
. | TRBD1 | TRBJ2-1 | TRBV6-2/TRBV6-3 | CASSQVGTGVYNEQFF | TGTGCCAGCAGCCAAGTCGGGACAGGGGTCTACAATGAGCAGTTCTTC
. | . | TRBJ1-1 | TRBV3-1/TRBV3-2 | CASSQSGDTEAFF | TGTGCCAGCAGCCAAAGCGGGGACACTGAAGCTTTCTTT
few | . | TRBJ1-1 | TRBV19 | CASYLQGANTEAFF | TGTGCCAGCTATTTGCAGGGTGCGAACACTGAAGCTTTCTTT
. | TRBD1 | TRBJ1-2 | TRBV7-9 | CASSLALWKSTGGTYGYTF | TGTGCCAGCAGCTTAGCGCTTTGGAAGTCCACAGGGGGCACATATGGCTACACCTTC
. | . | TRBJ2-3 | TRBV6-5 | CASRSWGTSTDTQYF | TGTGCCAGCAGATCCTGGGGCACCTCGACAGATACGCAGTATTTT
few | TRBD1 | TRBJ1-5 | TRBV19 | CASSVQGGSNQPQHF | TGTGCCAGTAGTGTACAGGGGGGTAGCAATCAGCCCCAGCATTTT
. | TRBD2 | TRBJ2-1 | TRBV5-1 | CASSLWLAGGYNEQFF | TGCGCCAGCAGCTTGTGGCTAGCGGGAGGTTACAATGAGCAGTTCTTC
. | . | TRBJ1-5 | TRBV10-2 | CASSMQSGAGRSNQPQHF | TGCGCCAGCAGTATGCAATCGGGTGCGGGGCGTAGCAATCAGCCCCAGCATTTT
. | . | TRBJ2-6 | TRBV15 | CATSRWGRGTSGANVLTF | TGTGCCACCAGCAGATGGGGGAGGGGGACCTCTGGGGCCAACGTCCTGACTTTC
. | . | TRBJ1-2 | TRBV6-5 | CASTLPPGIGYTF | TGTGCCAGCACCCTGCCCCCGGGGATTGGCTACACCTTC
. | . | TRBJ1-5 | TRBV19 | CASSMAEFNQPQHF | TGTGCCAGTAGTATGGCGGAGTTCAATCAGCCCCAGCATTTT
. | TRBD1 | TRBJ1-3 | TRBV19 | CASSGTVLSRGNTIYF | TGTGCCAGTAGTGGGACAGTCCTGTCTCGTGGAAACACCATATATTTT
. | TRBD1 | TRBJ1-2 | TRBV28 | CASRDRGTDGYTF | TGTGCCAGCCGGGACAGGGGAACGGATGGCTACACCTTC
. | . | TRBJ1-4 | TRBV4-1 | CASSQSGGNEKLFF | TGCGCCAGCAGCCAATCGGGAGGGAATGAAAAACTGTTTTTT
. | TRBD1 | TRBJ2-7 | TRBV7-9 | CASSLDREGEQYF | TGTGCCAGCAGCCTGGACAGGGAAGGCGAGCAGTACTTC
. | TRBD1 | TRBJ1-1 | TRBV2 | CASSARPQGASTEAFF | TGTGCCAGCAGCGCAAGACCTCAGGGGGCGAGCACTGAAGCTTTCTTT
once | . | TRBJ1-1 | TRBV5-1 | CASSLAEGEAFF | TGCGCCAGCAGCTTGGCCGAGGGTGAAGCTTTCTTT
once | TRBD1 | TRBJ2-3 | TRBV20-1 | CSASDRGRTDTQYF | TGCAGTGCTAGTGACAGGGGTAGGACAGATACGCAGTATTTT